Here is one T cell receptor beta chain with its context. The sample belongs to a study of T cell changes during pregnancy in multiple sclerosis. The method was immunoSEQ multiplex PCR; TCRdb's version includes in-frame clones alone and lacks a portion of them. This sample yields 60,000 to 65,000 clones, of which 90% are seen a single time; about 2% belongs to the top ten. The CDR3 length is 15 residues. Germline V CDR1 and CDR2: SGHVS, FNYEAQ. The trim removed 1 base at V and 4 bases at J, leaving 4 bases unmatched. The starting material was peripheral blood, obtained in the second trimester of pregnancy. The rearrangement joins TRBV7-6 to TRBJ2-1; 7 bases map to TRBD2. This receptor was identified in a female donor in good health, enrolled as a control in a pregnancy study. For the CDR3, the DNA is TGTGCCAGCAGCTTAGACGGCGGGGGATACAATGAGCAGTTCTTC. Its translation is CASSLDGGGYNEQFF.